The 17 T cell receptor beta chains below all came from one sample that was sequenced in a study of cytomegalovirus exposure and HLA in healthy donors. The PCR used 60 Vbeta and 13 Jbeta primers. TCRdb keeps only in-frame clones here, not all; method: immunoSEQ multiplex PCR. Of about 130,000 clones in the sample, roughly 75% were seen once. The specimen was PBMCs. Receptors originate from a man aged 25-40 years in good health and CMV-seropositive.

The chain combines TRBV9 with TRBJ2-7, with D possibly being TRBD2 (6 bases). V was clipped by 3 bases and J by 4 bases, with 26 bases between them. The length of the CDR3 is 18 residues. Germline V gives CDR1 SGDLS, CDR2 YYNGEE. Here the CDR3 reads CASSDPRAGGVIEYEQYF. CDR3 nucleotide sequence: TGTGCCAGCAGCGACCCCCGGGCAGGAGGGGTAATAGAATACGAGCAGTACTTC. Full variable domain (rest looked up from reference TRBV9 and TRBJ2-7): DSGVTQTPKHLITATGQRVTLRCSPRSGDLSVYWYQQSLDQGLQFLIQYYNGEERAKGNILERFSAQQFPDLHSELNLSSLELGDSALYFCASSDPRAGGVIEYEQYFGPGTRLTVT.

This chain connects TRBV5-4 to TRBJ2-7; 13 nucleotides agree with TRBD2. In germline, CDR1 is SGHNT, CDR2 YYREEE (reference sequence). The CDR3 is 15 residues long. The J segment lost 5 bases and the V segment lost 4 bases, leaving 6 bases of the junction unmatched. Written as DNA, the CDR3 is TGTGCCAGCAGCCCCGGACTAGCGGGAGTCGACGAGCAGTACTTC. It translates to CASSPGLAGVDEQYF.

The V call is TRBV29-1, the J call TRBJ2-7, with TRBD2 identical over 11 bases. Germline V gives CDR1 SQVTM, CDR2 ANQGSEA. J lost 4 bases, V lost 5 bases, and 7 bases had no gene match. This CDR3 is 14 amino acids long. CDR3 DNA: TGCAGCGTTCACTCTACTAGCGGGAGTTACGAGCAGTACTTC. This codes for CSVHSTSGSYEQYF.

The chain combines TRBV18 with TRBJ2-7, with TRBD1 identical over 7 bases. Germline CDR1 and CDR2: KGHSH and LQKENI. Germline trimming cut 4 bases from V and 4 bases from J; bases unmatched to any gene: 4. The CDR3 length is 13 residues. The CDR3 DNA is TGTGCCAGCTCACGACAGGGCCGGTACGAGCAGTACTTC. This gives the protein CASSRQGRYEQYF.

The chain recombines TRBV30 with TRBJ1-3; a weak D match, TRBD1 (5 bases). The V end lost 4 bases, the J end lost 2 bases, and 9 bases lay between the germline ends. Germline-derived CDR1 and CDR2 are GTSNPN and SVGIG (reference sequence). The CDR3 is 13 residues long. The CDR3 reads CAWMVGPGNTIYF. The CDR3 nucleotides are TGTGCCTGGATGGTGGGGCCTGGAAACACCATATATTTT. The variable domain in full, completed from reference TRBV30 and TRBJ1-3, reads SQTIHQWPATLVQPVGSPLSLECTVEGTSNPNLYWYRQAAGRGLQLLFYSVGIGQISSEVPQNLSASRPQDRQFILSSKKLLLSDSGFYLCAWMVGPGNTIYFGEGSWLTVV.

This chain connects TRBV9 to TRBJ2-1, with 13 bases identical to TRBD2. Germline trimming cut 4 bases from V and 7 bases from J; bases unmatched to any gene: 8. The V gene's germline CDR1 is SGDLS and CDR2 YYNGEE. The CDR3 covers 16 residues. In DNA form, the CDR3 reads TGTGCCAGCAGCTCGCGGACTAGCGGGAGATTGAATGAGCAGTTCTTC. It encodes CASSSRTSGRLNEQFF.

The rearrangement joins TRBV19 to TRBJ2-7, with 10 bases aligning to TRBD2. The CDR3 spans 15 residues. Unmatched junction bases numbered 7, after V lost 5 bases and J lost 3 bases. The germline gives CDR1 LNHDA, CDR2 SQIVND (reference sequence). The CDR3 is CASSLGTSDYYEQYF. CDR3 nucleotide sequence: TGTGCCAGTAGTCTCGGGACTAGCGACTACTACGAGCAGTACTTC.

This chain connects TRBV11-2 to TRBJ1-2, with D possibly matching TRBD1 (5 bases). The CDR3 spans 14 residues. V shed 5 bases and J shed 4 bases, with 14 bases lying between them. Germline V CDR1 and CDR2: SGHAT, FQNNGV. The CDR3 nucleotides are TGTGCCAGCAGCGGCCGGGCAGGGCTCTATGGCTACACCTTC. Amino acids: CASSGRAGLYGYTF.

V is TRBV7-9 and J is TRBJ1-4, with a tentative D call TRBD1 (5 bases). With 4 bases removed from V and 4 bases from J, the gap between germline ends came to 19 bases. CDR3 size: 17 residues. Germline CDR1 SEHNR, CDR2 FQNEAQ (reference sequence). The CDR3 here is CASSSDTNVGRNEKLFF. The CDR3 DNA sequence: TGTGCCAGCAGCTCGGACACTAACGTCGGGCGTAATGAAAAACTGTTTTTT.

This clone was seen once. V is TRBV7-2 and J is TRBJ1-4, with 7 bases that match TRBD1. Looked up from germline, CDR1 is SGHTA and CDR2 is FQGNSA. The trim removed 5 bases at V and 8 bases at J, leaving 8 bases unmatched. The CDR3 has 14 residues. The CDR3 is CASSVSGTAEKLFF. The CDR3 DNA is TGTGCCAGCAGCGTATCCGGGACAGCGGAAAAACTGTTTTTT.

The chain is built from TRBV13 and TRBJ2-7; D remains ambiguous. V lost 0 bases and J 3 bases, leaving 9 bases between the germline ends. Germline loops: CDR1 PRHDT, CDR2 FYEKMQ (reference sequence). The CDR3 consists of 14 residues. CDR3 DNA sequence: TGTGCCAGCAGCTTAGGCCTATCACTCTACGAGCAGTACTTC. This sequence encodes CASSLGLSLYEQYF. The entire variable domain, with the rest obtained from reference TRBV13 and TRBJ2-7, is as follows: AAGVIQSPRHLIKEKRETATLKCYPIPRHDTVYWYQQGPGQDPQFLISFYEKMQSDKGSIPDRFSAQQFSDYHSELNMSSLELGDSALYFCASSLGLSLYEQYFGPGTRLTVT.

This chain's CDR3 is CASSSAGGSNQPQHF. The CDR3 nucleotides are TGTGCCAGCAGTTCGGCAGGGGGCAGTAATCAGCCCCAGCATTTT. J is TRBJ1-5 and V is TRBV27; 8 bases are shared with TRBD1. The CDR3 consists of 15 residues. Germline CDR1 MNHEY, CDR2 SMNVEV (reference sequence). After removal of 4 bases from V and 4 bases from J, the junction contained 6 bases not matched to a gene.

In nucleotides, the CDR3 is TGTGCCAGCAGCCCCCGGGACTCAAACCAGCCCCAGCATTTT. Encoded protein: CASSPRDSNQPQHF. The rearrangement joins TRBV12-1 to TRBJ1-5. TRBV12-1 is classified as a pseudogene. This CDR3 contains 14 residues.

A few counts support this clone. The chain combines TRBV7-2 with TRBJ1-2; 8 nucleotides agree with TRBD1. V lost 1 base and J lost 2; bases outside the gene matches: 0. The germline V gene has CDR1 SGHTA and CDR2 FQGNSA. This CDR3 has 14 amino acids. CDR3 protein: CASSLGQGNYGYTF. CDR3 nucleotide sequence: TGTGCCAGCAGCTTAGGACAGGGGAACTATGGCTACACCTTC.

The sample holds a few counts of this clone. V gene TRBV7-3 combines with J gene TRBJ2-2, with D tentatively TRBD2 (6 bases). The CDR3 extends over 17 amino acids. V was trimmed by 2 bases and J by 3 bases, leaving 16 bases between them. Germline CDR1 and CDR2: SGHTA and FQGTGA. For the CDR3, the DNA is TGTGCCAGCAGCTTACATACGGTCACGGGGGACACCGGGGAGCTGTTTTTT. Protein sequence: CASSLHTVTGDTGELFF.

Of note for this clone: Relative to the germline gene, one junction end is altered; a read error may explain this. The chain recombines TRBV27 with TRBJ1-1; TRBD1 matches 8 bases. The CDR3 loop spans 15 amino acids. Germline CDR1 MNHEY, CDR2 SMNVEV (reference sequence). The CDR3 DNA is TGTGCCAGCAGTTCAGGACAGGGCCTTAACACTGAAGTTTTCTTT. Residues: CASSSGQGLNTEVFF.

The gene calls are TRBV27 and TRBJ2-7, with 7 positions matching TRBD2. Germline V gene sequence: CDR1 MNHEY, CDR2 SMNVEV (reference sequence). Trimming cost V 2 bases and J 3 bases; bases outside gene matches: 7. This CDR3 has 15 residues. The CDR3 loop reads CASSLLREQNYEQYF. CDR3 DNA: TGTGCCAGCAGTTTACTGCGGGAGCAGAACTACGAGCAGTACTTC.